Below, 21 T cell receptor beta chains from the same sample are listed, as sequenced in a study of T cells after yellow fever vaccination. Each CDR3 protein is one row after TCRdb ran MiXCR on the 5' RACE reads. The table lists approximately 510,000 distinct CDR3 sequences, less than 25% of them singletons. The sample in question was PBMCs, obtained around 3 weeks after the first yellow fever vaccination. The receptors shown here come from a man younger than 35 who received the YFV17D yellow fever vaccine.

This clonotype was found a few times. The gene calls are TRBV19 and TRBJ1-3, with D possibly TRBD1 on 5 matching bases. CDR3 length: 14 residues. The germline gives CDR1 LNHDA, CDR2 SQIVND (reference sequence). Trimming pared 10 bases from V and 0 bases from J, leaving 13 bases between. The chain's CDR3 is CATRTGHSGNTIYF. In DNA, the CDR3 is TGTGCCACCCGAACAGGACACTCTGGAAACACCATATATTTT.

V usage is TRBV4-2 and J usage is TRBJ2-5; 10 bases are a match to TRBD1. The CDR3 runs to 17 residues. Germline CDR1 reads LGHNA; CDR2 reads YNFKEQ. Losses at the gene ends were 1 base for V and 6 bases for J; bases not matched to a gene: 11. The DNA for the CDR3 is TGTGCCAGCAGCCAAGTTTTGTCCGGGACAGGGGAAAAGACCCAGTACTTC. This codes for CASSQVLSGTGEKTQYF.

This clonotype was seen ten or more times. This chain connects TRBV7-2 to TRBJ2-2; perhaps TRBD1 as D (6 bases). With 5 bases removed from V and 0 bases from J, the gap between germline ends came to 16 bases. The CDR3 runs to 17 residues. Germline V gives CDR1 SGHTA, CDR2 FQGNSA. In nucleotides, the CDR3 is TGTGCCAGCAGCGCACAGCCGGGACAAACGAACACCGGGGAGCTGTTTTTT. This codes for CASSAQPGQTNTGELFF.

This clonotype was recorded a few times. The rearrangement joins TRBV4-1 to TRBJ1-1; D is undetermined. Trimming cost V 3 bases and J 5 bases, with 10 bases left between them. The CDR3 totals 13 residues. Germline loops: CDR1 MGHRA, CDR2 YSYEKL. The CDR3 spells CASSHSERTEAFF. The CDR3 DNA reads TGCGCCAGCAGCCATAGTGAGCGGACTGAAGCTTTCTTT.

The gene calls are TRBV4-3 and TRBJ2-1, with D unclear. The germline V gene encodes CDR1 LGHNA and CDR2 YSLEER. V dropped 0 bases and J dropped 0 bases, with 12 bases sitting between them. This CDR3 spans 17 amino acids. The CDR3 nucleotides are TGCGCCAGCAGCCAAGATCTGGCTAGGAGCTCCTACAATGAGCAGTTCTTC. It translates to CASSQDLARSSYNEQFF.

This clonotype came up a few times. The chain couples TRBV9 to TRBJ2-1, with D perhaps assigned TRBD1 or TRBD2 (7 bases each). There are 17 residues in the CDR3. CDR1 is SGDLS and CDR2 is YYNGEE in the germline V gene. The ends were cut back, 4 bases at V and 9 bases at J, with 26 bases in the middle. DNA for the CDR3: TGTGCCAGCAGCCCCTCTGCCAGGGGGGGAGGGGTAAGTGAGCAGTTCTTC. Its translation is CASSPSARGGGVSEQFF.

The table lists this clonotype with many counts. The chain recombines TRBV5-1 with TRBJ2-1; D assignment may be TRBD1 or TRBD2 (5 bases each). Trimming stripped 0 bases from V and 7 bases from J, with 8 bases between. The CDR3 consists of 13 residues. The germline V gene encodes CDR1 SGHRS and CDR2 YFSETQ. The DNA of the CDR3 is TGCGCCAGCAGCTTGGGGGACGCAAATGAGCAGTTCTTC. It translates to CASSLGDANEQFF.

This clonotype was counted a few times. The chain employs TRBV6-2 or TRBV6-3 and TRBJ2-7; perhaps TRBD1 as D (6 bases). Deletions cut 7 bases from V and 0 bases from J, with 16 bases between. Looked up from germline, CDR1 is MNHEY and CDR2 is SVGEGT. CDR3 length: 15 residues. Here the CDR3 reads CASKRGTAHSYEQYV. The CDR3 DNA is TGTGCCAGCAAAAGGGGGACGGCTCACTCCTACGAGCAGTACGTC.

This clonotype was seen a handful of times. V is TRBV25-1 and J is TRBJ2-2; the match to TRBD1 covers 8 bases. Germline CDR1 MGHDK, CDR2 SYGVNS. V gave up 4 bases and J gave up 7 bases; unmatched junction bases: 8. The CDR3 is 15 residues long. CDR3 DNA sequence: TGTGCCAGCAGTGCCGGGACAGGTTATAACGGGGAGCTGTTTTTT. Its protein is CASSAGTGYNGELFF.

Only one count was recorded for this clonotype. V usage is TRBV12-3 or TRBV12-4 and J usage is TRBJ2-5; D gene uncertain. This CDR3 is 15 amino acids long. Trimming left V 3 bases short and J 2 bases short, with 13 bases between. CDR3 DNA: TGTGCCAGCAGTTTTCTTGAAGGCTTACAAGAGACCCAGTACTTC. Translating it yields CASSFLEGLQETQYF.

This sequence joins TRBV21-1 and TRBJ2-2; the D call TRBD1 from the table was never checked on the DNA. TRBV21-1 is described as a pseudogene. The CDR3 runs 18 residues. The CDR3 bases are TGTGCCAGCAGCAAAAGGGTAACCCGACAGACGAACACCGGGGAGCTGTTTTTT. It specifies CASSKRVTRQTNTGELFF.

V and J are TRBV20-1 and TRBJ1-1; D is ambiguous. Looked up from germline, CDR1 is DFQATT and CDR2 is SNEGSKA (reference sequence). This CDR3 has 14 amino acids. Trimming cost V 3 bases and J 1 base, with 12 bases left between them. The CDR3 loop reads CSASGVVRNTEAFF. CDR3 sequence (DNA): TGCAGTGCTAGCGGTGTAGTCCGGAACACTGAAGCTTTCTTT.

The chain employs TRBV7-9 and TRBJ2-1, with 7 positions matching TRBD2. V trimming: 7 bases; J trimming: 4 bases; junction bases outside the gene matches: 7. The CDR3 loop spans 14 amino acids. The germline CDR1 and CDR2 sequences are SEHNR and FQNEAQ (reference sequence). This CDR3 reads CASNPSGPYNEQFF. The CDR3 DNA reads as TGTGCCAGCAATCCTAGCGGACCATACAATGAGCAGTTCTTC.

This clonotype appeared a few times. CDR3 nucleotides: TGTGCCAGCAGCTATGGGGGAGGGACCCAAGAGACCCAGTACTTC. It translates to CASSYGGGTQETQYF. The V gene is TRBV7-3, the J gene TRBJ2-5, with TRBD2 matching over 7 bases. Germline V gene data show CDR1 as SGHTA and CDR2 as FQGTGA. The CDR3 runs to 15 residues. Unmatched junction bases numbered 6, after V lost 4 bases and J lost 1 base.

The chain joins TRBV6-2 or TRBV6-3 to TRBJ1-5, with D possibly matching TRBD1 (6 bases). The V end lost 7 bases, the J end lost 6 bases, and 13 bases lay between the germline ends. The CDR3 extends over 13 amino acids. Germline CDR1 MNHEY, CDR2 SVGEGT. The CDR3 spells CASNYRVGQPQHF. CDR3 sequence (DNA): TGTGCCAGCAACTACAGGGTGGGTCAGCCCCAGCATTTT.

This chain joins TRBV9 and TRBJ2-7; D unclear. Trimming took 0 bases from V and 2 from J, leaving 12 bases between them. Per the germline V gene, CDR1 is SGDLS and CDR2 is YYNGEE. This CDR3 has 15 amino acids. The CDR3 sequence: CASSVGLAEPYEQYF. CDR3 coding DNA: TGTGCCAGCAGCGTAGGTTTGGCGGAACCCTACGAGCAGTACTTC.

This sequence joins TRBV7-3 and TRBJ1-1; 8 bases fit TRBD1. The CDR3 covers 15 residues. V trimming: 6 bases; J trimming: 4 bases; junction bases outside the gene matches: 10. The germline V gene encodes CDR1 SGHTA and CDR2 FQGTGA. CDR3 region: CASRNEGTGGTEAFF. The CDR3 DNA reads TGTGCCAGCAGAAACGAGGGGACAGGCGGCACTGAAGCTTTCTTT.

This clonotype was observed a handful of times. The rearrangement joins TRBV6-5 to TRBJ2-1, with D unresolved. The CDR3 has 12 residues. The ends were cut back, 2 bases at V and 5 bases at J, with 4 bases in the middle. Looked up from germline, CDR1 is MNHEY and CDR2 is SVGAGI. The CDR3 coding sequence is TGTGCCAGCAGTTACGGGAACAATGAGCAGTTCTTC. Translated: CASSYGNNEQFF.

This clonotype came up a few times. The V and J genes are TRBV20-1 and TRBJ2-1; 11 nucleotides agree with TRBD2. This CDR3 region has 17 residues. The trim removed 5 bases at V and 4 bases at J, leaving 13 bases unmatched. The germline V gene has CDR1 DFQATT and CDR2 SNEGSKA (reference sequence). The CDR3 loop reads CSARGASTSGEYNEQFF. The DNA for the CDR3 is TGCAGTGCTCGGGGGGCCTCGACTAGCGGGGAATACAATGAGCAGTTCTTC.

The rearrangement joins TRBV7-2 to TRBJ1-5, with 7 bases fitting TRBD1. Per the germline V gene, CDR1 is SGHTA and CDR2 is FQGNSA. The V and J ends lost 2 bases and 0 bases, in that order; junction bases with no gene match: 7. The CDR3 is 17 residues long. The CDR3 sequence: CASSLWGGQHSNQPQHF. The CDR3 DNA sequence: TGTGCCAGCAGCTTATGGGGGGGACAGCATAGCAATCAGCCCCAGCATTTT.

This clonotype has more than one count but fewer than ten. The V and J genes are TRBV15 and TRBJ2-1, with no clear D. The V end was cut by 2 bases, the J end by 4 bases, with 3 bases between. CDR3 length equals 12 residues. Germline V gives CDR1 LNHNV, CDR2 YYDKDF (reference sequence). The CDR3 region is CATSRIYNEQFF. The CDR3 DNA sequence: TGTGCCACCAGCAGAATTTACAATGAGCAGTTCTTC. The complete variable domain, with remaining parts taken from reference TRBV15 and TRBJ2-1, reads DAMVIQNPRYQVTQFGKPVTLSCSQTLNHNVMYWYQQKSSQAPKLLFHYYDKDFNNEADTPDNFQSRRPNTSFCFLDIRSPGLGDTAMYLCATSRIYNEQFFGPGTRLTVL.